What follows describes a single T cell receptor beta chain. The sample is drawn from a study of blood T cell repertoires in COVID-19. Study in general: From T cells, B-cell-depleted T cells, or PBMCs came the material, which was cDNA or gDNA.

Germline V lookup: CDR1 WSHSY, CDR2 SAAADI. V lost 2 bases and J lost 3, with 13 bases in between. CDR3 size: 15 residues. Categorization into cohorts depended on clinical history that participants reported. In the source study's methods: Estimated nucleated cell counts came from reference gene primer amplification. TCRdb's table, derived via immunoSEQ multiplex PCR, lists solely in-frame clones and lacks some. The V and J calls and clone size come from that table; D and trimming were worked out from the DNA. Counted here are 88,000 or so clones, 75% to 90% occurring once; the ten biggest clones make up roughly 1%.

This receptor was identified in a woman aged 45-65 years with acute COVID-19. The sample consisted of PBMCs or T cells enriched from blood (not recorded which). This chain connects TRBV10-2 to TRBJ2-5, with D perhaps matching TRBD1 (8 bases). The CDR3 loop reads CASSESGTGEETQYF. The CDR3 DNA reads as TGCGCCAGCAGTGAGAGCGGGACAGGAGAAGAGACCCAGTACTTC.